Reported below is one T cell receptor beta chain. What it recognizes is unknown. Other nucleotide sequences from this sample produce the same CDR3. The naive CD8 subset, CD45RO-negative cells positively selected for CCR7, excluded terminally differentiated effector memory CD45RA+ cells. This specimen belongs to a study of shared clonotypes between healthy human individuals. Overall study context: There were three CD4 naive, three CD4 memory, two CD8 naive and one CD8 memory plates per donor.

CDR1 and CDR2 (germline): MNHNY, SVGAGI (reference sequence). The V and J ends lost 0 bases and 2 bases respectively, with 7 bases between them. The CDR3 contains 14 residues. Repertoires were generated with immunoSEQ multiplex PCR, while TCRdb's copy carries only in-frame clones and drops some. Among approximately 2,200,000 clones, roughly 91% were seen once, and the ten largest hold roughly 1.8%. General observations from the study: The study found roughly 5% of naive CD4 clonotypes shared across a few donors.

Sequencing was done on a sample of naive CD8+ T cells from PBMCs. V gene TRBV6-6 combines with J gene TRBJ1-2; weak D call: TRBD1 (6 bases). This clonotype originated in a man younger than 35 in good health. Some clones in this sample may be carry-over from other donors' samples. In nucleotides, the CDR3 is TGTGCCAGCAGTTACTCCACAGGGAACTATGGCTACACCTTC. Translated, it gives CASSYSTGNYGYTF.